Listed below are T cell receptor beta chains from one sample, sequenced in a study of CD8 T cells in Susac syndrome. MiXCR, applied by TCRdb to the immunoSEQ multiplex PCR reads, yields one record per CDR3 protein. The table lists around 80,000 distinct CDR3 sequences, roughly 93% of them singletons. Material for sequencing was CD8+ T cells from PBMCs. The receptors were sampled from a human donor in good health. The CDR3 runs from the conserved cysteine through the conserved F or W. D genes are given only for firm matches. Only part of the rows carry a size: once, few, many, or a class if the clone is expanded.

D gene,clone size,J gene,V gene,CDR3 DNA,CDR3 protein
-,-,TRBJ1-2,TRBV4-3,TGCGCCAGCAGCCAAGTCGGCAGTGCCGGGTCGATTGGCTACACCTTC,CASSQVGSAGSIGYTF
TRBD1,-,TRBJ2-1,TRBV27,TGTGCCAGCGTACCTAGACAGGGCCTCTACAATGAGCAGTTCTTC,CASVPRQGLYNEQFF
-,-,TRBJ1-2,TRBV29-1,TGCAGCGTGCCCCGACCGGCGGGCTATGGCTACACCTTC,CSVPRPAGYGYTF
-,-,TRBJ1-6,TRBV5-6,TGTGCCAGCAGCTTGGTGGGGCAGGGTGGTTCACCCCTCCACTTT,CASSLVGQGGSPLHF
TRBD1,-,TRBJ2-5,TRBV9,TGTGCCAGCAGCGTAGCTACTTCGGGACAGGGACGAGAGACCCAGTACTTC,CASSVATSGQGRETQYF
-,-,TRBJ2-7,TRBV6-5,TGTGCCAGCAGTTACTCGGCGGAACAGAGCTACGAGCAGTACTTC,CASSYSAEQSYEQYF
TRBD2,-,TRBJ2-1,TRBV7-3,TGTGCCAGCAGCTTAATGGGAAATAGCGGGAAGTACTACAATGAGCAGTTCTTC,CASSLMGNSGKYYNEQFF
-,-,TRBJ2-5,TRBV28,TGTGCCAGCAGTCCCGCCCTTCGGACCCAGTACTTC,CASSPALRTQYF
-,-,TRBJ1-1,TRBV3-1,TGTGCCAGCAGCCAAGTCGACGGCGAGAAGGCTTTCTTT,CASSQVDGEKAFF
-,once,TRBJ1-1,TRBV7-9,TGTGCCAGCAGCCCTGGGGACACTGAAGCTTTCTTT,CASSPGDTEAFF
TRBD2,-,TRBJ2-3,TRBV28,TGTGCCAGCAGTTCCCCAGGCGGGAGGCCCACAGATACGCAGTATTTT,CASSSPGGRPTDTQYF
-,-,TRBJ1-2,TRBV20-1,TGCAGTGCTAGAGATCTTGGAGCAGGGACCACCTATGGCTACACCTTC,CSARDLGAGTTYGYTF
TRBD1,once,TRBJ1-1,TRBV5-4,TGTGCCAGCAGGGCACAGGGGCGTGAAGCTTTCTTT,CASRAQGREAFF
-,-,TRBJ2-3,TRBV24-1,TGTGCCACCAGTGATAGGGGGGCTGTAGATACGCAGTATTTT,CATSDRGAVDTQYF
-,-,TRBJ1-1,TRBV20-1,TGCAGTGCCAGCAACACGGGGTATTTGAACACTGAAGCTTTCTTT,CSASNTGYLNTEAFF
-,-,TRBJ2-1,TRBV18,TGTGCCAGCTCACCACCGGCGCGAGAGCAGTTCTTC,CASSPPAREQFF
TRBD2,few,TRBJ2-1,TRBV13,TGTGCCAGCAGCCCTCGGACTAGCGGGAGGTACAATGAGCAGTTCTTC,CASSPRTSGRYNEQFF
TRBD1,-,TRBJ1-2,TRBV14,TGTGCCAGCAGCCAGCGACAGGGGAGAGGCTACACCTTC,CASSQRQGRGYTF
-,-,TRBJ2-3,TRBV12-3/TRBV12-4,TGTGCCAGCAGCCCAGGGGGGGGGCAAGTAGATACGCAGTATTTT,CASSPGGGQVDTQYF
-,-,TRBJ2-5,TRBV27,TGTGCCAGCAGTTTCGGGGGGACCCAGTACTTC,CASSFGGTQYF
-,-,TRBJ1-6,TRBV10-3,TGTGCCATCAGTGAGCGGACAGTTGAGGATTCACCCCTCCACTTT,CAISERTVEDSPLHF
TRBD2,-,TRBJ2-2,TRBV20-1,TGCAGTGCAGGAGCGGGGTACACCGGGGAGCTGTTTTTT,CSAGAGYTGELFF